This T cell receptor beta chain was sequenced during a study of cytomegalovirus exposure and HLA in healthy donors. TCRdb's table, derived via immunoSEQ multiplex PCR, lists solely in-frame clones and lacks some. The table shows about 250,000 clones, with roughly 87% occurring only once. CDR1 is SNHLY, CDR2 FYNNEI, per germline. Trimming left V 5 bases short and J 7 bases short, with 14 bases between. The CDR3 totals 14 residues. Sequenced: PBMCs. The chain is built from TRBV2 and TRBJ1-4; TRBD1 is a possible D gene (6 bases). The TCR originated in a man in his late teens or twenties in good health and CMV-seropositive. The CDR3 loop is CASSNRADGEKLFF. CDR3 DNA: TGTGCCAGCAGTAACAGGGCGGATGGTGAAAAACTGTTTTTT.